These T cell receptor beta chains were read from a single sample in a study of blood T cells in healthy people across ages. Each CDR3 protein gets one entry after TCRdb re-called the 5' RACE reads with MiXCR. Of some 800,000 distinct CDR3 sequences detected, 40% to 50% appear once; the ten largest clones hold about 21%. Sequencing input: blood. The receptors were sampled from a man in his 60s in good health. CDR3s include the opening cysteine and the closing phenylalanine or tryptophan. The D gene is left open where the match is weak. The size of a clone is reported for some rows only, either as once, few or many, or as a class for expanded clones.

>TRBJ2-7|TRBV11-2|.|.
TGTGCCAGCAGCTTACCCGATACCTACGAGCAGTACTTC
CASSLPDTYEQYF
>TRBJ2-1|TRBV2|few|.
TGTGCCAGCTATGGCGGGAAAAATGAGCAGTTCTTC
CASYGGKNEQFF
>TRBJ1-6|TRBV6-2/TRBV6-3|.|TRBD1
TGTGCCAGCAGCCGGGACAGCGAAGCAGGTTCACCCCTCCACTTT
CASSRDSEAGSPLHF
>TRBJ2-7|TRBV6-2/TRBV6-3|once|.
TGTGCCAGCAGTTACTCGAAGGCTAGCAGCTACTACGAGCAGTACTTC
CASSYSKASSYYEQYF
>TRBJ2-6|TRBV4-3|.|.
TGCGCCAGCAGCCGAGAATTGGGGGCCTCCAGGGCCAACGTCCTGACTTTC
CASSRELGASRANVLTF
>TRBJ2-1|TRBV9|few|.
TGTGCCAGCAGCGTAGCTAGTGGGGGGCCCGTCGATGAGCAGTTCTTC
CASSVASGGPVDEQFF
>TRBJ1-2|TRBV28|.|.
TGTGCCAGCAGAGAGACCCCGGGGCCCGGGTCCCTCTATCGCTACACCTTC
CASRETPGPGSLYRYTF
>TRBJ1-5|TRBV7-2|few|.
TGTGCCAGCAGCCCCGACCAGGATCAGCCCCAGCATTTT
CASSPDQDQPQHF
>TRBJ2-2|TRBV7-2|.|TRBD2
TGTGCCAGCAGCCCGAGACTAGCGGGGGGAACCGGGGAGCTGTTTTTT
CASSPRLAGGTGELFF
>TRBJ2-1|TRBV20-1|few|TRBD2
TGCAGTGCTAGATTTTTAAGGACTAGCGACTACAATGAGCAGTTCTTC
CSARFLRTSDYNEQFF
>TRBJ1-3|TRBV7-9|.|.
TGTGCCAGCAGCACTGGGGGTGGAAACACCATATATTTT
CASSTGGGNTIYF
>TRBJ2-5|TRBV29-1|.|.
TGCGGCCCCCGGATAAACCAAGAGACCCAGTACTTC
CGPRINQETQYF
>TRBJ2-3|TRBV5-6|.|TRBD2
TGTGCCAGCAGCTCCGGGACTAGCGGGCCCAGGTTTACGCAGTATTTT
CASSSGTSGPRFTQYF
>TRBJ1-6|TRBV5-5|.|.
TGTGCCAGCAGCACCGGACACACTCCGTCCTCCTATAATTCACCCCTCCACTTT
CASSTGHTPSSYNSPLHF
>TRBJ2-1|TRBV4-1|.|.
TGCGCCAGCAGCCAAGAAGGTGGGACGTCCTACAATGAGCAGTTCTTC
CASSQEGGTSYNEQFF
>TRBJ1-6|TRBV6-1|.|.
TGTGCCAGCAGTGAAGCTCATCCGGCGGGAAGCTCCTATAATTCACCCCTCCACTTT
CASSEAHPAGSSYNSPLHF
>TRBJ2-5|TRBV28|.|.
TGTGCCAGCAGTTCCCGACTGTCATTCCAAGAGACCCAGTACTTC
CASSSRLSFQETQYF
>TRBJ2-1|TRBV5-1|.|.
TGCGCCAGCAGCTTGGAACCAGGATTTTACAATGAGCAGTTCTTC
CASSLEPGFYNEQFF
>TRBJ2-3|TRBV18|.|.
TGTGCCAGCTCACCACCGGTCGGGCCAGATACGCAGTATTTT
CASSPPVGPDTQYF
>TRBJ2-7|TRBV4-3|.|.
TGCGCCAGCAGCCAAGATTTCGCCGGGAGCTACGAGCAGTACTTC
CASSQDFAGSYEQYF
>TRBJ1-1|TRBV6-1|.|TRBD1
TGTGCCAGTGGGACAGCTCTTGCAGGCACTGAAGCTTTCTTT
CASGTALAGTEAFF
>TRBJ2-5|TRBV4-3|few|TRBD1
TGCGCCAGCAGCCAAGGGACAGGGAGAAGAGAGACCCAGTACTTC
CASSQGTGRRETQYF
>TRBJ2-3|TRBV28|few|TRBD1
TGTGCCAGCAGTTTATTGGGACAGGGGGAAGGGACAGATACGCAGTATTTT
CASSLLGQGEGTDTQYF
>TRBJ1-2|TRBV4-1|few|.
TGCGCCAGCAGCCAACCGGCTACTTTCTATGGCTACACCTTC
CASSQPATFYGYTF
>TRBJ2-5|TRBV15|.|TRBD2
TGTGCCACCAGCAGAGTGGAGCGGGGGGGTTACAATGAGCAGTACTTC
CATSRVERGGYNEQYF
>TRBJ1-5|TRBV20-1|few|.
TGCAGTGCGCATCAGGGGAACGGCAATCAGCCCCAGCATTTT
CSAHQGNGNQPQHF
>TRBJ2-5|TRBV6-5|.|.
TGTGCCAGCAGGAACAGGGTGTACCAAGAGACCCAGTACTTC
CASRNRVYQETQYF
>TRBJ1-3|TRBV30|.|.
TGTGCCTGGAGCCCGGTAGGAAACACCATATATTTT
CAWSPVGNTIYF
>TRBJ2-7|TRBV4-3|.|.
TGCGCCAGCAGCCAAGGGAAAGTAGGCTACGAGCAGTACTTC
CASSQGKVGYEQYF
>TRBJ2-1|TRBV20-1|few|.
TGCAGTGCCCTGGAGGGACTTCGGGGAAATGAGCAGTTCTTC
CSALEGLRGNEQFF
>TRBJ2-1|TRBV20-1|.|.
TGCAGTGCATTGGACCTCCGTATGTGGAGTGAGCAGTTCTTC
CSALDLRMWSEQFF
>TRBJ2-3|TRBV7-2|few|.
TGTGCCAGCAGCTCGGGACATCACACAGATACGCAGTATTTT
CASSSGHHTDTQYF
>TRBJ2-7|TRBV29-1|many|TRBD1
TGCAGCGCAGGACAGGGATCGTACGAGCAGTACTTC
CSAGQGSYEQYF
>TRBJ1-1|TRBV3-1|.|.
TGTGCCAGCAGCCAAGACCCCGCCGACAGCACTGAAGCTTTCTTT
CASSQDPADSTEAFF
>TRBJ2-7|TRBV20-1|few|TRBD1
TGCAGTGCCGTATCAGGGGGAAGTCCCTACGAGCAGTACTTC
CSAVSGGSPYEQYF
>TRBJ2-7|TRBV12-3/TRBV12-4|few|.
TGTGCCAGCAGCCTAGTAAGTGGCGAGCAGTACTTC
CASSLVSGEQYF
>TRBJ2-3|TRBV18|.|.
TGTGCCAGCTCACCTGGAATCTCAGATACGCAGTATTTT
CASSPGISDTQYF